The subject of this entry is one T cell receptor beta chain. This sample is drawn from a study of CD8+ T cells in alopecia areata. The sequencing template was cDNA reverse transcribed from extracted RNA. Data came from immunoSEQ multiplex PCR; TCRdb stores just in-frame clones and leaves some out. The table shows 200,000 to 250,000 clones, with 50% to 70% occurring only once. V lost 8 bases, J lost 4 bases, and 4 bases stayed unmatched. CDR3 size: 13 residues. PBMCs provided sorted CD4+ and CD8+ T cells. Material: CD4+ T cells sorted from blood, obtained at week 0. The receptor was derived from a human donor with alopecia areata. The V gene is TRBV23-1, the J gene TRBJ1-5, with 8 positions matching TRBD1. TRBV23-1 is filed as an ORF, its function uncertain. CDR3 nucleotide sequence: TGCGCCAGCCGCCGGGACAGGAATCAGCCCCAGCATTTT. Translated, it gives CASRRDRNQPQHF.